The 29 T cell receptor beta chains given below trace back to one sample, sequenced in a study of blood T cell repertoires in COVID-19. The data were produced by immunoSEQ multiplex PCR, yet TCRdb's version contains in-frame clones alone and is incomplete. There are 300,000 to 500,000 clones in the sample; approximately 88% occur only once, and approximately 2.1% lies in the top ten. The specimen sequenced was PBMCs or T cells enriched from blood (not recorded which). Receptors were obtained from a woman aged 40-49 years with acute COVID-19.

This chain uses TRBV10-3 with TRBJ1-2; D may be TRBD1 (6 bases). Deletions cut 0 bases from V and 2 bases from J, with 16 bases between. The CDR3 extends over 17 amino acids. The germline CDR1 and CDR2 sequences are ENHRY and SYGVKD. The CDR3, as DNA: TGTGCCATCAGTGAGTCGCCTATGAACAGGGCGAACTATGGCTACACCTTC. This gives the protein CAISESPMNRANYGYTF.

V usage is TRBV20-1 and J usage is TRBJ1-2; 9 bases line up with TRBD1. From germline, CDR1 is DFQATT and CDR2 SNEGSKA (reference sequence). The CDR3 runs to 13 residues. Trimming cost V 3 bases and J 7 bases; bases outside gene matches: 6. CDR3 nucleotides: TGCAGTGCTAGTATACAGGGGGCGCGTGGCTACACCTTC. The encoded protein is CSASIQGARGYTF.

The chain uses TRBV24-1 and TRBJ2-3, with 8 positions matching TRBD1. Germline trimming cut 2 bases from V and 2 bases from J; bases unmatched to any gene: 11. This CDR3 has 18 residues. Germline CDR1 and CDR2: KGHDR and SFDVKD. The DNA for the CDR3 is TGTGCCACCAGTGATTCTGGGCAGGGGGCATTTCACACAGATACGCAGTATTTT. Protein sequence: CATSDSGQGAFHTDTQYF.

This clone was picked up a small number of times. The chain is built from TRBV18 and TRBJ2-1, with D perhaps matching TRBD1 (5 bases). CDR1 and CDR2 (germline): KGHSH, LQKENI. This CDR3 comprises 13 residues. Trimming removed 1 base from V and 5 bases from J, with 6 bases in between. The CDR3 protein is CASSPQGNNEQFF. CDR3 sequence (DNA): TGTGCCAGCTCACCACAGGGGAACAATGAGCAGTTCTTC.

This clone was seen a few times. The sample carries other DNA sequences with the same CDR3. The chain recombines TRBV5-4 with TRBJ1-1; a weak D match, TRBD1 (5 bases). V dropped 2 bases and J dropped 5 bases, with 10 bases sitting between them. Germline CDR1 SGHNT, CDR2 YYREEE (reference sequence). This CDR3 is built from 13 residues. The CDR3 DNA reads TGTGCCAGCAGCTTCGATCGGGGGACTGAAGCTTTCTTT. Encoded protein: CASSFDRGTEAFF.

A word on this clone: This CDR3 is also generated by other DNA sequences in the sample. The chain recombines TRBV5-1 with TRBJ2-7; no definite D call. Trimming stripped 0 bases from V and 3 bases from J, with 7 bases between. Germline V gene data show CDR1 as SGHRS and CDR2 as YFSETQ. The CDR3 length is 13 residues. CDR3 sequence reads: CASSLEASYEQYF. The DNA for the CDR3 is TGCGCCAGCAGCTTGGAGGCTAGCTACGAGCAGTACTTC. The whole variable domain, remainder taken from reference TRBV5-1 and TRBJ2-7, is KAGVTQTPRYLIKTRGQQVTLSCSPISGHRSVSWYQQTPGQGLQFLFEYFSETQRNKGNFPGRFSGRQFSNSRSEMNVSTLELGDSALYLCASSLEASYEQYFGPGTRLTVT.

The rearrangement links TRBV15 to TRBJ2-3; a weak D match, TRBD2 (5 bases). CDR3 length: 17 residues. The germline gives CDR1 LNHNV, CDR2 YYDKDF (reference sequence). Trimming stripped 0 bases from V and 2 bases from J, with 15 bases between. CDR3 in DNA: TGTGCCACCAGCAGAGACCGGCCGGGAACGTACACAGATACGCAGTATTTT. Translation: CATSRDRPGTYTDTQYF. Together with reference TRBV15 and TRBJ2-3, the CDR3 gives the full variable domain: DAMVIQNPRYQVTQFGKPVTLSCSQTLNHNVMYWYQQKSSQAPKLLFHYYDKDFNNEADTPDNFQSRRPNTSFCFLDIRSPGLGDTAMYLCATSRDRPGTYTDTQYFGPGTRLTVL.

This rearrangement joins TRBV7-6 to TRBJ2-3, with 7 bases fitting TRBD2. The length of the CDR3 is 15 residues. Trimming cost V 3 bases and J 2 bases; bases outside gene matches: 5. CDR1 is SGHVS, CDR2 FNYEAQ, per germline. The CDR3 reads CASSLILAATDTQYF. DNA for the CDR3: TGTGCCAGCAGCTTGATTCTAGCGGCCACAGATACGCAGTATTTT.

The CDR3 nucleotides read TGCGCCACCCCCCCACAAGAGACCCAGTACTTC. Residues: CATPPQETQYF. The chain links TRBV5-1 to TRBJ2-5; D not resolved. Germline-derived CDR1 and CDR2 are SGHRS and YFSETQ. The V end lost 9 bases, the J end lost 2 bases, and 8 bases lay between the germline ends. The CDR3 totals 11 residues.

J is TRBJ2-5 and V is TRBV7-6; TRBD1 might be the D (6 bases). The CDR3 has 13 amino acids. Germline V gene data show CDR1 as SGHVS and CDR2 as FNYEAQ. V shed 5 bases and J shed 6 bases, with 13 bases lying between them. The CDR3 here is CASSTNREQTQYF. CDR3 coding DNA: TGTGCCAGCAGCACGAACAGGGAACAGACCCAGTACTTC.

The chain couples TRBV19 to TRBJ1-6; the D gene is possibly TRBD1 (5 bases). Germline CDR1 LNHDA, CDR2 SQIVND (reference sequence). Trimming cost V 11 bases and J 3 bases, with 11 bases left between them. The CDR3 is made up of 13 amino acids. The CDR3 DNA reads as TGTGCCTCACAGGACAACTATAATTCACCCCTCCACTTT. It encodes CASQDNYNSPLHF.

This rearrangement joins TRBV5-1 to TRBJ1-1, with D possibly matching TRBD1 (5 bases). CDR3 length equals 16 residues. Germline lookup yields CDR1 SGHRS and CDR2 YFSETQ. V was pared by 3 bases and J by 0 bases, with 15 bases between. Here the CDR3 DNA reads TGCGCCAGCAGCTGGCTCCCAGGGTCCATGAACACTGAAGCTTTCTTT. Amino acid sequence: CASSWLPGSMNTEAFF.

This clone was counted only a few times. This chain uses TRBV6-1 with TRBJ2-7; no clear D. Trimming stripped 2 bases from V and 0 bases from J, with 8 bases between. The CDR3 covers 14 residues. Germline V gene sequence: CDR1 MNHNS, CDR2 SASEGT. CDR3 loop: CASSELTSSYEQYF. CDR3 nucleotide sequence: TGTGCCAGCAGTGAATTAACGAGCTCCTACGAGCAGTACTTC.

V usage is TRBV4-1 and J usage is TRBJ1-5, with D uncertain. Germline V lookup: CDR1 MGHRA, CDR2 YSYEKL. V lost 1 base, J lost 2 bases, and 9 bases lay in between. This CDR3 is built from 15 residues. In nucleotides, the CDR3 is TGCGCCAGCAGCCAAGTTGTGGGCGGCAATCAGCCCCAGCATTTT. Protein sequence: CASSQVVGGNQPQHF.

The chain couples TRBV19 to TRBJ1-5; tentatively, D is TRBD1 (6 bases). The CDR3 sequence is 17 residues long. The V end lost 4 bases, the J end lost 5 bases, and 21 bases lay between the germline ends. CDR1 is LNHDA and CDR2 is SQIVND in the germline V gene (reference sequence). This chain's CDR3 is CASSNLQGTGWDQPQHF. CDR3 DNA sequence: TGTGCCAGTAGTAACCTACAGGGTACGGGGTGGGATCAGCCCCAGCATTTT.

The table lists this clone with a few counts. The chain carries TRBV11-3 and TRBJ2-1; 7 bases match TRBD2. The CDR3 has 15 residues. The V gene end was trimmed by 5 bases and the J gene end by 6 bases; junction bases not matched to a gene: 10. Germline V gives CDR1 SGHNT, CDR2 YENEEA. The CDR3 reads CASSLGGWGPNEQFF. The CDR3 DNA reads TGTGCCAGCAGCCTCGGGGGGTGGGGTCCCAATGAGCAGTTCTTC.

The chain has TRBV11-2 and TRBJ1-4; 9 bases align to TRBD1. In germline, CDR1 is SGHAT, CDR2 FQNNGV. This CDR3 is built from 15 residues. The V and J ends lost 8 bases and 8 bases, in that order; junction bases with no gene match: 12. The chain's CDR3 is CASATGGTGREKLFF. As DNA, the CDR3 is TGTGCCAGCGCTACCGGCGGGACAGGGAGAGAAAAACTGTTTTTT.

V is TRBV19 and J is TRBJ1-3; TRBD1 might be the D (6 bases). This CDR3 is built from 15 residues. Germline V gene sequence: CDR1 LNHDA, CDR2 SQIVND (reference sequence). V was pared by 3 bases and J by 0 bases, with 9 bases between. CDR3 nucleotide sequence: TGTGCCAGTAGTATCGGACAGACCTCTGGAAACACCATATATTTT. This translates into CASSIGQTSGNTIYF. Using reference TRBV19 and TRBJ1-3 for the parts outside the CDR3, the full variable domain is DGGITQSPKYLFRKEGQNVTLSCEQNLNHDAMYWYRQDPGQGLRLIYYSQIVNDFQKGDIAEGYSVSREKKESFPLTVTSAQKNPTAFYLCASSIGQTSGNTIYFGEGSWLTVV.

This chain joins TRBV4-1 and TRBJ1-5; D is possibly TRBD1 (5 bases). Germline lookup yields CDR1 MGHRA and CDR2 YSYEKL. The CDR3 is made up of 15 amino acids. Trimming stripped 3 bases from V and 5 bases from J, with 14 bases between. CDR3 in DNA: TGCGCCAGCAGCCAGCTACAGGATATTTATCAGCCCCAGCATTTT. This encodes CASSQLQDIYQPQHF.

CDR3 residues: CASHRQPFNTEAFF. The CDR3 nucleotides are TGTGCCAGCCATAGACAGCCCTTCAACACTGAAGCTTTCTTT. The chain uses TRBV19 and TRBJ1-1, with TRBD1 as a possible D gene (5 bases). V was cut by 9 bases and J by 2 bases, with 16 bases left in between. From germline, CDR1 is LNHDA and CDR2 SQIVND (reference sequence). This CDR3 comprises 14 residues.

Points on this clone: One end of the junction does not line up with germline, which may come from a read error. The gene calls are TRBV7-9 and TRBJ2-6; D gene ambiguous. This CDR3 contains 15 residues. The germline gives CDR1 SEHNR, CDR2 FQNEAQ (reference sequence). DNA of the CDR3: TGTGCCAGCAGCCTCGACGGCATTGGGCCCAACGTCCTGACTTTC. Its protein product is CASSLDGIGPNVLTF.

The chain has TRBV2 and TRBJ2-3; D remains ambiguous. V was cut by 4 bases and J by 1 base, with 12 bases left in between. This CDR3 comprises 15 residues. CDR1 is SNHLY and CDR2 is FYNNEI in the germline V gene. CDR3 DNA sequence: TGTGCCAGCAGTGGGCAGGTTAGAGGCACAGATACGCAGTATTTT. This encodes CASSGQVRGTDTQYF.

The chain has TRBV3-1 (or the pseudogene TRBV3-2) and TRBJ2-7, with TRBD1 identical over 8 bases. V was clipped by 0 bases and J by 4 bases; unmatched bases: 11. This CDR3 is 17 amino acids long. CDR1 LGHDT and CDR2 YNNKEL come from the germline V gene (reference sequence). The CDR3 coding sequence is TGTGCCAGCAGCCAAGATCTCTGGGCAGGGGGCAGGTACGAGCAGTACTTC. It translates to CASSQDLWAGGRYEQYF.

The chain joins TRBV4-1 to TRBJ2-3; 7 bases are a match to TRBD2. The V segment lost 3 bases and the J segment 4 bases; nucleotides outside the gene matches: 7. This CDR3 has 15 amino acids. Germline values: CDR1 MGHRA, CDR2 YSYEKL. This CDR3 is CASSQEGGYPDTQYF. The DNA of the CDR3 is TGCGCCAGCAGCCAGGAGGGAGGGTACCCAGATACGCAGTATTTT.

This clone was recorded once. The chain uses TRBV2 and TRBJ1-1; tentatively, D is TRBD1 (6 bases). V lost 1 base to trimming and J lost 3 bases, with 12 bases between them. Germline lookup yields CDR1 SNHLY and CDR2 FYNNEI. The CDR3 length is 15 residues. DNA for the CDR3: TGTGCCAGCAGTGAAGTGGCGGGGGGCCACACTGAAGCTTTCTTT. Amino acids: CASSEVAGGHTEAFF.

The chain joins TRBV4-1 to TRBJ1-2; D call uncertain. This CDR3 comprises 18 residues. Germline V lookup: CDR1 MGHRA, CDR2 YSYEKL. V lost 2 bases, J lost 3 bases, and 22 bases lay in between. The CDR3 nucleotides are TGCGCCAGCAGCCAACGACTTGATTGGGAGGGTAGGGACTATGGCTACACCTTC. It codes for CASSQRLDWEGRDYGYTF.

In DNA, the CDR3 is TGCGCCAGCAGTCGACAGGATAACCAAGAGACCCAGTACTTC. This codes for CASSRQDNQETQYF. This chain links TRBV4-1 with TRBJ2-5; TRBD1 is a possible D gene (6 bases). Germline V gives CDR1 MGHRA, CDR2 YSYEKL. The CDR3 length is 14 residues. Deletions cut 6 bases from V and 0 bases from J, with 11 bases between.

The chain couples TRBV5-1 to TRBJ2-5; 7 bases align to TRBD1. V shed 4 bases, J shed 3 bases, and the junction held 12 bases outside the gene matches. CDR3 length equals 16 residues. Germline loops: CDR1 SGHRS, CDR2 YFSETQ. CDR3 nucleotide sequence: TGCGCCAGCAGCCGAACAGGGGATCCCTCCAAAGAGACCCAGTACTTC. This codes for CASSRTGDPSKETQYF.

The chain joins TRBV24-1 to TRBJ2-2; 7 bases align to TRBD2. The CDR3 is 15 amino acids. Germline V gives CDR1 KGHDR, CDR2 SFDVKD. V was pared by 2 bases and J by 6 bases, with 5 bases of the junction left unmatched. The CDR3 bases are TGTGCCACCAGTGATTGGGGACGGGGGGCCGGGGAGCTGTTTTTT. Translating it yields CATSDWGRGAGELFF.